A single sample gave rise to the 7 T cell receptor beta chains below, sequenced in a study of blood T cell repertoires in COVID-19. This table comes from immunoSEQ multiplex PCR, and its TCRdb copy is limited to in-frame clones, with some not included. The sample has around 250,000 clones, approximately 82% seen once. Source material: peripheral blood. The receptor set was obtained from a man between 35 and 55 years old with active or convalescent COVID-19.

The genes are TRBV4-1 and TRBJ1-4; D possibly corresponds to TRBD1 (5 bases). The CDR3 contains 16 residues. Trimming removed 0 bases from V and 0 bases from J, with 8 bases in between. Germline loops: CDR1 MGHRA, CDR2 YSYEKL. CDR3 in amino acids: CASSQEGRATNEKLFF. The DNA for the CDR3 is TGCGCCAGCAGCCAAGAGGGCAGGGCAACTAATGAAAAACTGTTTTTT.

V usage is TRBV24-1 and J usage is TRBJ2-5; 11 positions match TRBD1. Germline trimming cut 6 bases from V and 5 bases from J; bases unmatched to any gene: 10. The CDR3 is 16 residues long. Germline CDR1 reads KGHDR; CDR2 reads SFDVKD. The CDR3 here is CATSSPGQGALETQYF. The CDR3 DNA sequence: TGTGCCACCAGTTCCCCCGGACAGGGGGCTTTGGAGACCCAGTACTTC.

J is TRBJ1-1 and V is TRBV5-4; D is ambiguous. The CDR3 spans 15 residues. The germline gives CDR1 SGHNT, CDR2 YYREEE (reference sequence). Trimming removed 3 bases at V and 5 bases at J, with 17 bases between. CDR3 protein: CASSSPGAAGTEAFF. In DNA form, the CDR3 reads TGTGCCAGCAGCTCGCCAGGAGCCGCGGGGACTGAAGCTTTCTTT.

The genes are TRBV9 and TRBJ2-2; 7 bases fit TRBD1. Losses at the gene ends were 8 bases for V and 2 bases for J; bases not matched to a gene: 6. The CDR3 is 14 amino acids. Germline CDR1 is SGDLS and CDR2 is YYNGEE. The CDR3 DNA is TGTGCCAGTAACTACAGGGGTAACACCGGGGAGCTGTTTTTT. This encodes CASNYRGNTGELFF.

The chain is built from TRBV28 and TRBJ1-1, with D possibly matching TRBD1 (6 bases). The length of the CDR3 is 13 residues. Per the germline V gene, CDR1 is MDHEN and CDR2 is SYDVKM. The V end lost 6 bases, the J end lost 7 bases, and 15 bases lay between the germline ends. The CDR3 bases are TGTGCCAGCAGCCTAGTAACAGGGATTGAAGCTTTCTTT. It translates to CASSLVTGIEAFF.

The chain has TRBV2 and TRBJ1-3; 7 positions match TRBD1. CDR1 and CDR2 from the germline V gene are SNHLY and FYNNEI. This CDR3 is built from 14 residues. V gave up 4 bases and J gave up 4 bases; unmatched junction bases: 4. The CDR3 here is CASSGGTVGNTIYF. In DNA form, the CDR3 reads TGTGCCAGCAGTGGCGGGACAGTGGGAAACACCATATATTTT.

The V call is TRBV18, the J call TRBJ2-2; a weak D match, TRBD1 (6 bases). CDR1 is KGHSH, CDR2 LQKENI, per germline. This CDR3 spans 15 amino acids. Deletions cut 2 bases from V and 0 bases from J, with 7 bases between. In DNA form, the CDR3 reads TGTGCCAGCTCACCAGGACAGCCGAACACCGGGGAGCTGTTTTTT. Protein sequence: CASSPGQPNTGELFF.